This TCR beta chain was observed in a study of neurological immune-mediated disorders. Unsorted libraries were derived from 2 million PBMCs stored at -80 C. It was by 5'RACE with 10-nucleotide random UMIs that the cDNA was made. TCRdb reanalysed the 5' RACE reads using MiXCR and keeps one entry per CDR3 protein. The table has more than 50,000 distinct CDR3 sequences, less than 5.5% seen once. This CDR3 has 14 amino acids. Germline CDR1 and CDR2: LGHDT and YNNKEL (reference sequence). Between the trimmed V and J ends, which lost 0 bases and 1 base, there was a span of 6 bases. This clonotype was recorded at least ten times. Its specificity is unknown. Broader study findings: HTLV-1-associated myelopathy had the most TCR clonal expansion, and multiple sclerosis had the least, less than healthy controls.

The rearrangement links TRBV3-1 to TRBJ2-5; D is ambiguous. This sequence was found in a woman aged 25 to 39 with multiple sclerosis. The sample was PBMCs. The CDR3: CASSQDVGQETQYF. CDR3 bases: TGTGCCAGCAGCCAAGATGTGGGCCAAGAGACCCAGTACTTC.